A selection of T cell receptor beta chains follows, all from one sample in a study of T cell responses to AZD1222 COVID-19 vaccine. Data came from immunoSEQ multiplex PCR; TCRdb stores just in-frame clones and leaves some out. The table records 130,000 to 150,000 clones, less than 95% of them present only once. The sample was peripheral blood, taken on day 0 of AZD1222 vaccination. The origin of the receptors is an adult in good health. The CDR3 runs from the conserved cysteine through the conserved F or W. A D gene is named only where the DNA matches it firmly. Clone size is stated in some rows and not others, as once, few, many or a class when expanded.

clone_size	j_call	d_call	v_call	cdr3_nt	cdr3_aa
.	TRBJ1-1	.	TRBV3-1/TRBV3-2	TGTGCCAGCACATCAGTGGGGGAAACTGAAGCTTTCTTT	CASTSVGETEAFF
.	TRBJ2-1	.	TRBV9	TGTGCCAGCAGCGGAAGGGGGGTTGAGCAGTTCTTC	CASSGRGVEQFF
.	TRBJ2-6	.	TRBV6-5	TGTGCCAGCAGTTACGAGGGGTGGGCCAACGTCCTGACTTTC	CASSYEGWANVLTF
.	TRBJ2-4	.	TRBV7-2	TGTGCCAGCAGCTTCCGCCGGGGACTGGAAGCCAAAAACATTCAGTACTTC	CASSFRRGLEAKNIQYF
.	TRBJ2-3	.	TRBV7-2	TGTGCCAGCAGCTCAAGCGGGTACACAGATACGCAGTATTTT	CASSSSGYTDTQYF
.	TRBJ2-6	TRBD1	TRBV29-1	TGCAGCGCCATGACAGGGCCTGGGGCCAACGTCCTGACTTTC	CSAMTGPGANVLTF
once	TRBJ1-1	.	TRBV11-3	TGTGCCAGCAGCGAAAGGGGGTTCAGAACTGAAGCTTTCTTT	CASSERGFRTEAFF
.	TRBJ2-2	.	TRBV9	TGTGCCAGCAGCGGACTAGGGGGGAACGGGGAGCTGTTTTTT	CASSGLGGNGELFF
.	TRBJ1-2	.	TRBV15	TGTGCCGCATCTCTGGGGGGCGTAGCCTATGGCTACACCTTC	CAASLGGVAYGYTF
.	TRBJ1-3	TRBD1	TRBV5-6	TGTGCCAGCAGCTTGGCCGGGACAGGGTCTCGGGGAAACACCATATATTTT	CASSLAGTGSRGNTIYF
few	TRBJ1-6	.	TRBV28	TGTGCCAGCAGTTTATGGGGGGTAATGATTTCACCCCTCCACTTT	CASSLWGVMISPLHF
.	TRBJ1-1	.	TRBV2	TGTGCCAGCAGTGATGTAGTTATGAACACTGAAGCTTTCTTT	CASSDVVMNTEAFF
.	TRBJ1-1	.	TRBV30	TGTGCCGGCGGGGGGACTGAAGCTTTCTTT	CAGGGTEAFF
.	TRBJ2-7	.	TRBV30	TGTGCCTGGAGAAGGGACGGGGGCCTCGAGCAGTACTTC	CAWRRDGGLEQYF
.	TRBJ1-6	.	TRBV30	TGTGCCTGGACCGACCTTAAGGGAGGCAATTCACCCCTCCACTTT	CAWTDLKGGNSPLHF
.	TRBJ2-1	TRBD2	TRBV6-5	TGTGCCAGCAGTTACTCCCCTAGCGGGGGGCTTTTCTTC	CASSYSPSGGLFF
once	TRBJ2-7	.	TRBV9	TGTGCCAGCAGCGTCTTCCGGGATAGCTCCTACGAGCAGTACTTC	CASSVFRDSSYEQYF
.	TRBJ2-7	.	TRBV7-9	TGTGCCAGCAGCTTCCCGGGGGACGAGCAGTACTTC	CASSFPGDEQYF
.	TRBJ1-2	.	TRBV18	TGTGCCAGCTCAACCGCAGCTAACTATGGCTACACCTTC	CASSTAANYGYTF
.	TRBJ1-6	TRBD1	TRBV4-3	TGCGCCAGCAGCCAGCTCGACAGGGCCAATTCACCCCTCCACTTT	CASSQLDRANSPLHF
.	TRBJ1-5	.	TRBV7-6	TGTGCCAGCAGCCCGGGCCAATATAGCAATCAGCCCCAGCATTTT	CASSPGQYSNQPQHF
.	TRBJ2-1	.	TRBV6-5	TGTGCCAGCAGTTTCCTAACAGGGGGGGCTTATGAGCAGTTCTTC	CASSFLTGGAYEQFF
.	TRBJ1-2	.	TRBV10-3	TGTGCCATCAGTGAGATAGGGGGGGATGGCTACACCTTC	CAISEIGGDGYTF
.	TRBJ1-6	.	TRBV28	TGTGCCAGCAGTTTAAGGAATTCACCCCTCCACTTT	CASSLRNSPLHF
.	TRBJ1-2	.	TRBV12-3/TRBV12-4	TGTGCCAGCCAGCCAGGGGAAGGAGGCTACACCTTC	CASQPGEGGYTF
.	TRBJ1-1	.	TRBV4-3	TGCGCCAGCAGCCAAGTCGGGAACACTGAAGCTTTCTTT	CASSQVGNTEAFF
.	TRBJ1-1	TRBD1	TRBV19	TGTGCCAGTAGTCTAGTGACAGGGAAGGCCACTGAAGCTTTCTTT	CASSLVTGKATEAFF
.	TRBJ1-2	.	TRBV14	TGTGCCAGCAGCCAAGGAGGGCGGGACTATGGCTACACCTTC	CASSQGGRDYGYTF
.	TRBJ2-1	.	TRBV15	TGTGCCACCAGCTATTACAATGAGCAGTTCTTC	CATSYYNEQFF
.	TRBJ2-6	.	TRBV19	TGTGCCAGTAGTATAGAAGGGGGTGGGGCCAACGTCCTGACTTTC	CASSIEGGGANVLTF
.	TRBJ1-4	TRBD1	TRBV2	TGTGCCAGCAGCGACCGAGACAGGGGCCTCGAAAAACTGTTTTTT	CASSDRDRGLEKLFF
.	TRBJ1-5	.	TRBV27	TGTGCCAGCTCTCAACGGGGTAACAGCAATCAGCCCCAGCATTTT	CASSQRGNSNQPQHF
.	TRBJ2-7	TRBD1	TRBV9	TGTGCCAGCAGCCCAGGGGACAGGGGATACGAGCAGTACTTC	CASSPGDRGYEQYF
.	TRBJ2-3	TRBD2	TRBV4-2	TGTGCCAGCAGCCAAGTACTAGCGGGGGCAGCACCAGATACGCAGTATTTT	CASSQVLAGAAPDTQYF
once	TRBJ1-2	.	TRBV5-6	TGTGCCAGCAGCTTGTGGCGGGGAATTGGCTACACCTTC	CASSLWRGIGYTF
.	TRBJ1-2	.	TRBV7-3	TGTGCCAGCAGCGCATCCCCCCTTGGATATGGCTACACCTTC	CASSASPLGYGYTF
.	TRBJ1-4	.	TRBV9	TGTGCCAGCAGCGCAACAGGAAGCAATGAAAAACTGTTTTTT	CASSATGSNEKLFF
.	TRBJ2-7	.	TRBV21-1	TGTGCCAGCAGCAATTCTTTTACCTACACCGCTTTCTACGAGCAGTACTTC	CASSNSFTYTAFYEQYF
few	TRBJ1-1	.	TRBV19	TGTGCCAGTAGTATGGTGGTGAACACTGAAGCTTTCTTT	CASSMVVNTEAFF
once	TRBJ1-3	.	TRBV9	TGTGCCAGCAGCGTAGAGGGCAGGCCGCAGGACACCATATATTTT	CASSVEGRPQDTIYF
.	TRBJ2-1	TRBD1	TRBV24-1	TGTGCCACCAGTGAACCCGGGACAGGGATGTACAATGAGCAGTTCTTC	CATSEPGTGMYNEQFF
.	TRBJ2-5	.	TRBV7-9	TGTGCCAGCAGCTTAGTAGAGACCCAGTACTTC	CASSLVETQYF
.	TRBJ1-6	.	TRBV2	TGTGCCAGCAGTCATCAGAACTCACCCCTCCACTTT	CASSHQNSPLHF
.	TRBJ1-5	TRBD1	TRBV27	TGTGCCAGCAGTTTATCCCCAGGGGGGGTTCAGCCCCAGCATTTT	CASSLSPGGVQPQHF
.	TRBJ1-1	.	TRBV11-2	TGTGCCAGCAGCCCCCCCCCAGGGTTACAAGCTTTCTTT	CASSPPPGLQAFF
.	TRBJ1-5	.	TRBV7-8	TGTGCCAGCAGCTTTGAGGCCGGAGTTAGCAATCAGCCCCAGCATTTT	CASSFEAGVSNQPQHF
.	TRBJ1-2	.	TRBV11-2	TGTGCCAGCAGCCCCCAACAATCGACAGCTAACTATGGCTACACCTTC	CASSPQQSTANYGYTF
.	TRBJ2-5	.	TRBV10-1	TGCGCCAGCAGTGAGTTTCGCGATCTGGCGGCCCAGAGTACCCAGTACTTC	CASSEFRDLAAQSTQYF
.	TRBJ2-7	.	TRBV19	TGTGCCAGTAGGGCCCTCGGATCCTACGAGCAGTACTTC	CASRALGSYEQYF
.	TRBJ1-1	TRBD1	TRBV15	TGTGCCACCAGAAAGACAGGGACAATTTTGAAGGCTTTCTTT	CATRKTGTILKAFF
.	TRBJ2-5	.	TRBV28	TGTGCCAGCAGGAGGGGGGGGCAAGAGACCCAGTACTTC	CASRRGGQETQYF
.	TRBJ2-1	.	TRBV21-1	TGTGCCAGCAGCAAGACCGGGACAGGGGAAGGACAGAGACCCCCTGAGGATCACAATGAGCAGTTCTTC	CASSKTGTGEGQRPPEDHNEQFF
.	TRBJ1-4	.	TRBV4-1	TGCGCCAGCAGCCTCCTGACCCTAACTAATGAAAAACTGTTTTTT	CASSLLTLTNEKLFF